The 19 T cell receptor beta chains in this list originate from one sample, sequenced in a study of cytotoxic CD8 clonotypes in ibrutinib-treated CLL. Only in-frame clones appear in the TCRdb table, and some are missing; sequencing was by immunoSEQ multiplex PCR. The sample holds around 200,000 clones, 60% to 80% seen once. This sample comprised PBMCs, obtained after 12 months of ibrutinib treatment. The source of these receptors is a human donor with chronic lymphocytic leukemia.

CDR3: CASTASGGLSSYNEQFF. The CDR3 DNA reads TGTGCCAGCACGGCTAGCGGGGGGCTAAGCTCCTACAATGAGCAGTTCTTC. V usage is TRBV25-1 and J usage is TRBJ2-1; 11 bases match TRBD2. After removal of 7 bases from V and 0 bases from J, the junction contained 8 bases not matched to a gene. CDR1 is MGHDK and CDR2 is SYGVNS in the germline V gene. CDR3 length: 17 residues.

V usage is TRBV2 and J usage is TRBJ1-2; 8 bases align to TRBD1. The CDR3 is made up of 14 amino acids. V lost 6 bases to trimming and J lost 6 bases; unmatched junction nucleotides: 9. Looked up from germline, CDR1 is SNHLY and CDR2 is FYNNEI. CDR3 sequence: CASRNDRGENGYTF. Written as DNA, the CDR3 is TGTGCCAGCAGAAACGACAGGGGTGAAAATGGCTACACCTTC.

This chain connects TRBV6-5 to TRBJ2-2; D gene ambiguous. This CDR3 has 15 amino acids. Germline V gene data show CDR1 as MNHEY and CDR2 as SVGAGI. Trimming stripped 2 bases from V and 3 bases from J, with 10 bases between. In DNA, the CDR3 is TGTGCCAGCAGTTACGGGGTAGAGCACACCGGGGAGCTGTTTTTT. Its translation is CASSYGVEHTGELFF.

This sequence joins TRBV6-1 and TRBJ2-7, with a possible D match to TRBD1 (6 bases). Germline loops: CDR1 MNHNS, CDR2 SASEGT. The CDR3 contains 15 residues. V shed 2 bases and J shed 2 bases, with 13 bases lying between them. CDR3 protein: CASSEWRTVPYEQYF. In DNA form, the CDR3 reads TGTGCCAGCAGTGAATGGAGGACAGTTCCCTACGAGCAGTACTTC.

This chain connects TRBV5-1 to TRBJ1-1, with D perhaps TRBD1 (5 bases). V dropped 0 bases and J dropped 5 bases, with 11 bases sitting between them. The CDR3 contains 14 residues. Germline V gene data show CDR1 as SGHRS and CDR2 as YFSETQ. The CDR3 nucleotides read TGCGCCAGCAGCTTGGCCGCGGGGGGAACTGAAGCTTTCTTT. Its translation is CASSLAAGGTEAFF.

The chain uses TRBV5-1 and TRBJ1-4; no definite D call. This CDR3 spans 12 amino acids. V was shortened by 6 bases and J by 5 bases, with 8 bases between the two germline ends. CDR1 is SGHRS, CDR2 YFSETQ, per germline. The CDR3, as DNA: TGCGCCAGCACAGAGCCCAATGAAAAACTGTTTTTT. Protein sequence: CASTEPNEKLFF.

CDR3 bases: TGCGCCAGCAGCTTGGGGGATGGACTAGCCGGTATTATCGGGGAGCTGTTTTTT. It translates to CASSLGDGLAGIIGELFF. The gene calls are TRBV5-1 and TRBJ2-2, with TRBD2 identical over 8 bases. The CDR3 loop spans 18 amino acids. CDR1 and CDR2 (germline): SGHRS, YFSETQ. Trimming at V came to 0 bases and at J to 7 bases, leaving 14 bases not matched to a gene. Based on the CDR3 plus reference TRBV5-1 and TRBJ2-2, the full variable domain is KAGVTQTPRYLIKTRGQQVTLSCSPISGHRSVSWYQQTPGQGLQFLFEYFSETQRNKGNFPGRFSGRQFSNSRSEMNVSTLELGDSALYLCASSLGDGLAGIIGELFFGEGSRLTVL.

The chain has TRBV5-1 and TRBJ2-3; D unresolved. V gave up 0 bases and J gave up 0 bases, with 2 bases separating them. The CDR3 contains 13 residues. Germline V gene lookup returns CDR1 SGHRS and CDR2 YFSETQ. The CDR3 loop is CASSLGSTDTQYF. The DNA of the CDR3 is TGCGCCAGCAGCTTGGGGAGCACAGATACGCAGTATTTT.

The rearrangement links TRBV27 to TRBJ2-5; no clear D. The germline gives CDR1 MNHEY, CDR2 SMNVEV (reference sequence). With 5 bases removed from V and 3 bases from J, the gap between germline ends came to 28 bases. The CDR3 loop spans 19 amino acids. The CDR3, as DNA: TGTGCCAGCAGTCCTAACTGGAACGCTTACCCATCGAGGAAAGAGACCCAGTACTTC. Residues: CASSPNWNAYPSRKETQYF.

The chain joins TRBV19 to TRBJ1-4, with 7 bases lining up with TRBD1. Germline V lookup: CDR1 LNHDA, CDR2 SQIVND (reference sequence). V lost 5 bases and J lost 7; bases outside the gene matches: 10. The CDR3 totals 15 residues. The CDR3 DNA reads TGTGCCAGTAGTTCCTGGACAGGCCTTGGTGAAAAACTGTTTTTT. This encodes CASSSWTGLGEKLFF.

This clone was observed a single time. The CDR3 bases are TGTGCCAGCAGTTACCAGGGATGGGGAGAGACCCAGTACTTC. This encodes CASSYQGWGETQYF. V is TRBV6-5 and J is TRBJ2-5; maybe TRBD1 (5 bases). The germline V and J ends were trimmed by 2 bases and 4 bases, with 11 bases remaining between them. Germline V gene data show CDR1 as MNHEY and CDR2 as SVGAGI. This CDR3 contains 14 residues.

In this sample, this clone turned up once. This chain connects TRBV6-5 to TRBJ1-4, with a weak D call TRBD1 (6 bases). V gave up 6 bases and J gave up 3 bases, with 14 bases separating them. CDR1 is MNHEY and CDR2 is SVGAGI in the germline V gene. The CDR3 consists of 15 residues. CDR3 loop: CASRRKGQPNEKLFF. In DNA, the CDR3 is TGTGCCAGCAGGAGGAAAGGACAGCCTAATGAAAAACTGTTTTTT.

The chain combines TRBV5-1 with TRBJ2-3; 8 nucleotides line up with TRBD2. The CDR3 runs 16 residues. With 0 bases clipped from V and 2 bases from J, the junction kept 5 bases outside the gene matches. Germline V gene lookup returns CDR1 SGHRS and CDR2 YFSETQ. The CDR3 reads CASSLGLAGTTDTQYF. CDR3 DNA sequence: TGCGCCAGCAGCTTGGGGTTAGCGGGAACCACAGATACGCAGTATTTT.

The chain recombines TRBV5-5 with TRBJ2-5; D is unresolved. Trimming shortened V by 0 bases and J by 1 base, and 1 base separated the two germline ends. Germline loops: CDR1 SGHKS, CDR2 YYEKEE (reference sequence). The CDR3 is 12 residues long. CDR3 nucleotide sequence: TGTGCCAGCAGCTTGGCCCAAGAGACCCAGTACTTC. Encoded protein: CASSLAQETQYF.

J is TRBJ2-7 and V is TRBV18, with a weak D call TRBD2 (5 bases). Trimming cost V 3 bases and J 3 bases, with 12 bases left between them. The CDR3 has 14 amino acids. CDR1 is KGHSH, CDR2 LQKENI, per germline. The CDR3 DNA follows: TGTGCCAGCTCACCCCCACGGACTCGCTACGAGCAGTACTTC. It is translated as CASSPPRTRYEQYF.

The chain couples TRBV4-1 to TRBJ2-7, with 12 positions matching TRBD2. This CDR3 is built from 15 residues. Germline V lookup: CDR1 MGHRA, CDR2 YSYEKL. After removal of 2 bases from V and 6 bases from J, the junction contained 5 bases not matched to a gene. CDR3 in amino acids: CASSQILAGGREQYF. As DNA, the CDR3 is TGCGCCAGCAGCCAAATCCTAGCGGGAGGGCGCGAGCAGTACTTC.

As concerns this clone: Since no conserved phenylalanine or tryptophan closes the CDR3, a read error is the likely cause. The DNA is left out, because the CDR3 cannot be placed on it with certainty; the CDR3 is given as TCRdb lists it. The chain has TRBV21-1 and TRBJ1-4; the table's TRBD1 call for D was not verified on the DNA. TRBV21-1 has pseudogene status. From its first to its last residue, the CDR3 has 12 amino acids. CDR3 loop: CASSTPLGDRVG.

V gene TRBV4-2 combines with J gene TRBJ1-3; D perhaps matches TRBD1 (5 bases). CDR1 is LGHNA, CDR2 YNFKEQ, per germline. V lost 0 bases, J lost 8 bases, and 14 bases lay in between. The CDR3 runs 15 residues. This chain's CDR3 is CASSQERQGRDTIYF. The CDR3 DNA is TGTGCCAGCAGCCAAGAGAGGCAGGGTCGGGACACCATATATTTT.

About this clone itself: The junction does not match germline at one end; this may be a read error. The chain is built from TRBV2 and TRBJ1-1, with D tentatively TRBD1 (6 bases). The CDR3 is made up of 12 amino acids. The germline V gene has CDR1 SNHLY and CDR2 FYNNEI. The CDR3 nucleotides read TGTGCCAGCAGTGAGGGACAACGTTTGGCCGCTTTT. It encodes CASSEGQRLAAF. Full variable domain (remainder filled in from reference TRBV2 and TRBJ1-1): EPEVTQTPSHQVTQMGQEVILRCVPISNHLYFYWYRQILGQKVEFLVSFYNNEISEKSEIFDDQFSVERPDGSNFTLKIRSTKLEDSAMYFCASSEGQRLAAFGQGTRLTVV.